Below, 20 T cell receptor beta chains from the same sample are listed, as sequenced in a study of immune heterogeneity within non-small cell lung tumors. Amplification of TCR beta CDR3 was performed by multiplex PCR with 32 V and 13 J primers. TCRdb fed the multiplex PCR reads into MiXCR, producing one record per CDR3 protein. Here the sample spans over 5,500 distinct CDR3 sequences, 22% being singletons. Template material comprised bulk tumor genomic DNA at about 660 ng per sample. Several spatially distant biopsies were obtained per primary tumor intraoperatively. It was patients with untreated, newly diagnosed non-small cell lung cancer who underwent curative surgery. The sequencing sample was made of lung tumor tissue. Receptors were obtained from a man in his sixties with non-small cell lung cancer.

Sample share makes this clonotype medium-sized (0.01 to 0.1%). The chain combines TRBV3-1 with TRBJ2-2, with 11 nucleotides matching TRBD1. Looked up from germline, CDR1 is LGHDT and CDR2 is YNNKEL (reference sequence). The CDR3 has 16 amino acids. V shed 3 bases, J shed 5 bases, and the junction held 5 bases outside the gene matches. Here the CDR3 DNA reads TGTGCCAGCAGCCACGGGACAGGGGGGTGGACCGGGGAGCTGTTTTTT. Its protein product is CASSHGTGGWTGELFF.

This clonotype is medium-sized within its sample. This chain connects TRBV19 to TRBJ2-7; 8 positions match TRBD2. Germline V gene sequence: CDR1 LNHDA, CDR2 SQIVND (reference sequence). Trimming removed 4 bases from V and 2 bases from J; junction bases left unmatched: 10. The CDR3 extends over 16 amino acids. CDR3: CASSTPSAGATYEQYF. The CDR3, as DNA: TGTGCCAGTAGTACACCCTCAGCGGGAGCCACCTACGAGCAGTACTTC.

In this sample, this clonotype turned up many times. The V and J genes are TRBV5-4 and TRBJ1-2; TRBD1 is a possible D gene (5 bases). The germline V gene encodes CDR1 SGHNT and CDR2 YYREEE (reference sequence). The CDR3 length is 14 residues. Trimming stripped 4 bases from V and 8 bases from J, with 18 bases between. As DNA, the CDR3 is TGTGCCAGCAGCCCCCAGGGTTTTTTCCACGGCTACACCTTC. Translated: CASSPQGFFHGYTF.

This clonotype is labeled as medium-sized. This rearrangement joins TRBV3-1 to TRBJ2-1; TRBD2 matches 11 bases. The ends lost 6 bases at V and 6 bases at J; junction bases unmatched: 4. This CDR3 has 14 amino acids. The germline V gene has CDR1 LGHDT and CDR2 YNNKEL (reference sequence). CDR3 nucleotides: TGTGCCAGCAGGACTAGCGGGACCATCAATGAGCAGTTCTTC. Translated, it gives CASRTSGTINEQFF.

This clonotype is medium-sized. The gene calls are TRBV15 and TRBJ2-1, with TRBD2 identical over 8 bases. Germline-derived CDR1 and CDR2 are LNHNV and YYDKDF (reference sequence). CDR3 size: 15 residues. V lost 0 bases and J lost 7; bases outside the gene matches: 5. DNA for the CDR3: TGTGCCACCAGCAGAGATCGAGCGGGAGATAATGAGCAGTTCTTC. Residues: CATSRDRAGDNEQFF.

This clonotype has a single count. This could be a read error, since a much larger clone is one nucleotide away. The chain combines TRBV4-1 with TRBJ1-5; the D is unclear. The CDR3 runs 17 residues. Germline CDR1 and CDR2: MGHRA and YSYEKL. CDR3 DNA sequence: TGCGCCAGCAGCCAAGAGGGGAGGCAGGAGCTCAATCAGCCCCAGCCTTTT. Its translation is CASSQEGRQELNQPQPF.

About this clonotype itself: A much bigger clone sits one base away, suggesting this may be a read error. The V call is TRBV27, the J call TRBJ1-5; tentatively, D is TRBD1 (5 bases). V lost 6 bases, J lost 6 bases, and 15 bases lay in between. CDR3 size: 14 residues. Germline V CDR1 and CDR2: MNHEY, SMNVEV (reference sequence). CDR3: CASSSGGEAQPQHF. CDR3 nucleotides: TGTGCCAGCAGCAGTGGGGGTGAGGCTCAGCCCCAGCATTTT.

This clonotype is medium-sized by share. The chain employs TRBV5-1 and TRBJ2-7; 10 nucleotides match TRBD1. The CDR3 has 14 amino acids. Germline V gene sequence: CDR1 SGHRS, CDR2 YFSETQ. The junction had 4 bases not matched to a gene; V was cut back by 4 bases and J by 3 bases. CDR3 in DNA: TGCGCCAGCAGCCCCGGGACAGGGGACTACGAGCAGTACTTC. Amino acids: CASSPGTGDYEQYF.

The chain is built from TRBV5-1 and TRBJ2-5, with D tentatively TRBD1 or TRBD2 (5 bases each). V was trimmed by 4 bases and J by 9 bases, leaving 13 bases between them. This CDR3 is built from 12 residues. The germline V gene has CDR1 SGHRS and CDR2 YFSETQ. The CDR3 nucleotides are TGCGCCAGCAGCGGGGTGGGGGAGTCCCAGTACTTC. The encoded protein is CASSGVGESQYF.

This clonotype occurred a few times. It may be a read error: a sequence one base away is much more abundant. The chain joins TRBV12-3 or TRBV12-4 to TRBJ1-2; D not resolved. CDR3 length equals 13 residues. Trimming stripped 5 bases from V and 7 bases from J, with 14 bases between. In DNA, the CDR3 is TGTGCCAGCAGTCTCGGGGAAATGGGTGGCTACACCTTC. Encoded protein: CASSLGEMGGYTF.

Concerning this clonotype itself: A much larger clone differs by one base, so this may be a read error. The CDR3 nucleotides are TGCGCCAGCAGCTTCTCACAGTGTCCCTACGAGCAGTACTTC. It specifies CASSFSQCPYEQYF. This chain connects TRBV5-1 to TRBJ2-7; D is uncertain. The CDR3 spans 14 residues. The ends were cut back, 2 bases at V and 2 bases at J, with 11 bases in the middle. Germline CDR1 SGHRS, CDR2 YFSETQ.

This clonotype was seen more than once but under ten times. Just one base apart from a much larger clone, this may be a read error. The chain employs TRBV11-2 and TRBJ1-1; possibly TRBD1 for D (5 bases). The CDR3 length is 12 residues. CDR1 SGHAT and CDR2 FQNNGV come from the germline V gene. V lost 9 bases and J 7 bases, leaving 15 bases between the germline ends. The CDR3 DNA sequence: TGTGCCAGAAGCATAGAGGGGTATGAAGCTTTCTTT. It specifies CARSIEGYEAFF.

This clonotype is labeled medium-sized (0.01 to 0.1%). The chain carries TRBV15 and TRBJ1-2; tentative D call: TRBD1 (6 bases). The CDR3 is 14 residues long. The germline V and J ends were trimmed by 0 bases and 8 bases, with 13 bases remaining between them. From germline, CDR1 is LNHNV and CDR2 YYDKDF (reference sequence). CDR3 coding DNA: TGTGCCACCAGCAGAGATCTGGGGGCAGGGGGCTACACCTTC. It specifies CATSRDLGAGGYTF.

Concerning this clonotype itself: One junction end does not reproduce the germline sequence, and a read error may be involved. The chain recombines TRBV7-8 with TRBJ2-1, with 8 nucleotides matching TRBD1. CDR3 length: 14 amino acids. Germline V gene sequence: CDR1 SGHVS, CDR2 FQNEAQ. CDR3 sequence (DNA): TGTTCCAGCAATATGGACAGGGTTTGGTATGAGCAGTTCTTC. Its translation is CSSNMDRVWYEQFF. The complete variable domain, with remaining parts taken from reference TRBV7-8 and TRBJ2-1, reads GAGVSQSPRYKVAKRGQDVALRCDPISGHVSLFWYQQALGQGPEFLTYFQNEAQLDKSGLPSDRFFAERPEGSVSTLKIQRTQQEDSAVYLCSSNMDRVWYEQFFGPGTRLTVL.

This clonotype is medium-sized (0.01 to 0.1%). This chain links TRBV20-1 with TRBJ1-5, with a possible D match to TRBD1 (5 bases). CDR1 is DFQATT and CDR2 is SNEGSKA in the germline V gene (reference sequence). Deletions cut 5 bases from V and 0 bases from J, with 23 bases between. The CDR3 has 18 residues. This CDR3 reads CSADTGPGGGYSNQPQHF. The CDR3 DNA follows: TGCAGTGCTGACACCGGGCCCGGTGGGGGATATAGCAATCAGCCCCAGCATTTT.

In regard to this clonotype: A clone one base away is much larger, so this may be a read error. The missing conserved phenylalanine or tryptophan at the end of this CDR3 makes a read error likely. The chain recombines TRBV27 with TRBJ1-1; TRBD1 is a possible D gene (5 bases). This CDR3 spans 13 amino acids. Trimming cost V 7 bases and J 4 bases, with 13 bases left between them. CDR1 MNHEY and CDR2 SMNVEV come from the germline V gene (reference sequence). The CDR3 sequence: CASIPDGATEAFL. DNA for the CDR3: TGTGCCAGCATCCCGGACGGGGCCACTGAAGCTTTCTTA.

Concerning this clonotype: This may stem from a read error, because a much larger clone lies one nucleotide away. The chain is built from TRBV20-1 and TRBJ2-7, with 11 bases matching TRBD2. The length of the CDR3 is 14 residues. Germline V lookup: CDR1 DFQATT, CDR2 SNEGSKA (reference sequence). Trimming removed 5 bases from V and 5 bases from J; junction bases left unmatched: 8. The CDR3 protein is CSASLAGGAHEQYF. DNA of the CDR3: TGCAGTGCTTCCCTAGCGGGAGGAGCACACGAGCAGTACTTC.

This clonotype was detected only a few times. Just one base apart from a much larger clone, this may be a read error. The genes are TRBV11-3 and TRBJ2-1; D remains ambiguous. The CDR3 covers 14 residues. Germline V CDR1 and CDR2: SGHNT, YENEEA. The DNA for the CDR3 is TGTGCCAGCAGCCCGGACGGCCTTTACAATGAGCAGCTCTTC. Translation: CASSPDGLYNEQLF. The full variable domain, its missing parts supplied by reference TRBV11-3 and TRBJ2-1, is EAGVVQSPRYKIIEKKQPVAFWCNPISGHNTLYWYLQNLGQGPELLIRYENEEAVDDSQLPKDRFSAERLKGVDSTLKIQPAELGDSAVYLCASSPDGLYNEQLFGPGTRLTVL.

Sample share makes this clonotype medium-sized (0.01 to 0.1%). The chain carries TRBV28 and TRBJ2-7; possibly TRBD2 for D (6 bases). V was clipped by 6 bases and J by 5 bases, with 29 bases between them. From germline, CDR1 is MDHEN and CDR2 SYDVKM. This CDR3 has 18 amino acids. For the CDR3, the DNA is TGTGCCAGCAGCTCCCTCCACCCCGGGGGAAGGAGCTTTGACGAGCAGTACTTC. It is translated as CASSSLHPGGRSFDEQYF.

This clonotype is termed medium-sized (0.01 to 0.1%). The CDR3 is CAWSEGNNEQFF. The CDR3, as DNA: TGTGCCTGGAGTGAAGGGAACAATGAGCAGTTCTTC. The chain has TRBV30 and TRBJ2-1; D unresolved. CDR3 size: 12 residues. Between the trimmed V and J ends, which lost 1 base and 5 bases, there was a span of 6 bases. Per the germline V gene, CDR1 is GTSNPN and CDR2 is SVGIG (reference sequence).